The T cell receptor (beta chain) described here comes from a study of T cell changes during pregnancy in multiple sclerosis. This table comes from immunoSEQ multiplex PCR, and its TCRdb copy is limited to in-frame clones, with some not included. The table shows nearly 110,000 clones, with around 90% occurring only once. This specimen consisted of peripheral blood, obtained after pregnancy. The clonotype comes from a female donor with multiple sclerosis, enrolled in a pregnancy study.

The CDR3 region has the DNA TGTGCCAGCACCAGAGGTCAGGCAGGGGGGAGGACCGGGGAGCTGTTTTTT. This encodes CASTRGQAGGRTGELFF. The chain uses TRBV7-6 and TRBJ2-2, with TRBD1 as a possible D gene (7 bases). Germline V gene lookup returns CDR1 SGHVS and CDR2 FNYEAQ. The CDR3 runs to 17 residues. V lost 7 bases and J 5 bases, leaving 23 bases between the germline ends.